A selection of T cell receptor beta chains follows, all from one sample in a study of blood T cell repertoires in COVID-19. The assay was immunoSEQ multiplex PCR, and TCRdb's table has in-frame clones only and misses some. The data show a few hundred thousand clones, roughly 89% seen once. The sample consisted of peripheral blood. The receptors were sampled from a middle-aged woman who had recovered from COVID-19. CDR3s include the opening cysteine and the closing phenylalanine or tryptophan.

V gene	J gene	CDR3 protein
TRBV10-3	TRBJ2-3	CAISGGGVVTDTQYF
TRBV18	TRBJ2-3	CASSPPEGADTQYF
TRBV3-1/TRBV3-2	TRBJ2-2	CASSLTSEPTGELFF
TRBV29-1	TRBJ2-7	CSVRTVSYEQYF
TRBV30	TRBJ2-3	CAWNGQGMGTDTQYF
TRBV9	TRBJ2-2	CASSVVPSTGGNGELFF
TRBV2	TRBJ1-1	CASSPGGWGTEAFF
TRBV27	TRBJ2-7	CASSYRSGVGEYF
TRBV25-1	TRBJ2-1	CASRDDGTSGLNEQFF
TRBV2	TRBJ2-3	CASTQIGSGTDTQYF
TRBV10-3	TRBJ1-1	CAISVQGANTEAFF
TRBV10-3	TRBJ2-1	CAISQDRIGGNEQFF
TRBV7-2	TRBJ1-2	CASSSGQNYGYTF
TRBV18	TRBJ1-5	CASSPQGWDQPQHF
TRBV28	TRBJ1-3	CASSFPGQGSGNTIYF
TRBV7-9	TRBJ2-6	CASSLGDRGTNVLTF
TRBV5-6	TRBJ1-3	CASSLGGGQAFGGNTIYF
TRBV4-1	TRBJ2-7	CASSQLLGGSYEQYF
TRBV3-1/TRBV3-2	TRBJ2-1	CASSQAWDRGWNEQFF
TRBV7-8	TRBJ2-7	CASSLEAGATYEQYF
TRBV2	TRBJ2-1	CASSESLSSYNEQFF
TRBV18	TRBJ2-7	CASSPDPGQGRTYEQYF
TRBV5-1	TRBJ1-2	CASSFSPGDGYTF
TRBV7-6	TRBJ2-2	CASSLVTGGSDWTGELFF
TRBV28	TRBJ2-1	CASSLAQAGSNEQFF
TRBV10-3	TRBJ2-6	CAISESGAGANVLTF
TRBV19	TRBJ2-5	CASSSRDRGQETQYF
TRBV9	TRBJ2-5	CASSFRLAGGFETQYF
TRBV6-6	TRBJ2-1	CASSKGTSGYNEQFF
TRBV6-2/TRBV6-3	TRBJ2-7	CASSWDRGFLDEQYF
TRBV6-1	TRBJ2-7	CASSEDPRGREQYF
TRBV10-3	TRBJ2-1	CAIRGLADNEQFF
TRBV3-1/TRBV3-2	TRBJ1-5	CASSQAGTGSQPQHF
TRBV12-3/TRBV12-4	TRBJ2-3	CASSTTEDTQYF
TRBV4-1	TRBJ2-7	CASSGDRRSSYEQYF
TRBV2	TRBJ2-7	CASRREGLESYEQYF
TRBV7-8	TRBJ1-1	CASSLGQGGMNTEAFF
TRBV19	TRBJ2-3	CASTREGGGADTQYF
TRBV11-1	TRBJ2-7	CASSLYVGGHEQYF
TRBV27	TRBJ2-1	CASSYLGNPNNEQFF
TRBV27	TRBJ1-1	CASSTSPQGAQNTEAFF
TRBV7-2	TRBJ2-2	CASSSRTGVATGELFF
TRBV19	TRBJ2-2	CASTETWSGNTGELFF
TRBV6-5	TRBJ2-5	CASSPGLARVETQYF
TRBV6-5	TRBJ2-5	CASSYSGLAEWGTQYF
TRBV10-3	TRBJ2-5	CAISDGETQYF
TRBV11-2	TRBJ1-3	CASSSQVVPSGNTIYF
TRBV27	TRBJ2-4	CASSLREDPKNIQYF
TRBV27	TRBJ2-7	CASRFREGYEQYF
TRBV7-9	TRBJ2-5	CASTITGIQETQYF
TRBV5-1	TRBJ2-7	CATRTGPSYEQYF
TRBV28	TRBJ2-5	CANSAGHSIETQYF
TRBV18	TRBJ1-4	CASSLGQGRAAHGEKLFF
TRBV6-2/TRBV6-3	TRBJ2-2	CASSYTGPNTGELFF
TRBV28	TRBJ1-2	CASSLRPGLTNYGYTF
TRBV28	TRBJ2-7	CASSLGGQGIDEQYF
TRBV11-2	TRBJ1-5	CASSLGQGSQPQHF